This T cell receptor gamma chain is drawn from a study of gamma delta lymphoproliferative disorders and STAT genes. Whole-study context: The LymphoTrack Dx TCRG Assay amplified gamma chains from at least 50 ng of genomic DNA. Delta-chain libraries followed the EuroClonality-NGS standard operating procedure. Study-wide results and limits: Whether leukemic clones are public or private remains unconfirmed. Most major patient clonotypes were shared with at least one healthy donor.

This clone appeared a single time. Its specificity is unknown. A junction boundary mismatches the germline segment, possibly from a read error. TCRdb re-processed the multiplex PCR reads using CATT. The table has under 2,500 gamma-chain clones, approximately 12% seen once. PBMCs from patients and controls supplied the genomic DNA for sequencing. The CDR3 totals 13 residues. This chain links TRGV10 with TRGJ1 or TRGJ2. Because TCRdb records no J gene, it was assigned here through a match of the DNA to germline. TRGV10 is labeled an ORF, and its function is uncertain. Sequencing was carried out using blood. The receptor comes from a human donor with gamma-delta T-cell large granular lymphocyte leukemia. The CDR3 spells CAGLLRGEYKKLF. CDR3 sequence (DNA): TGCGCGGGATTATTGCGCGGTGAGTATAAGAAACTCTTT.